Presented here are 8 T cell receptor beta chains from one specimen sequenced in a study of PD-1 blockade in classical Hodgkin lymphoma. Time point denoted: cycle 4 day 1 (C4D1), after less than seven weeks of nivolumab. Patients all relapsed after autologous stem cell transplantation, and there was variation in brentuximab vedotin exposure. TCRdb's table, derived via immunoSEQ multiplex PCR, lists solely in-frame clones and lacks some. The sample carries some 52,000 clones, roughly 86% recorded once. Specimen: peripheral blood mononuclear cells (PBMCs), collected before the fourth cycle of nivolumab. Receptor source: a human donor with classical Hodgkin lymphoma.

This chain links TRBV6-4 with TRBJ2-3; 10 nucleotides agree with TRBD2. The CDR3 consists of 14 residues. With 4 bases clipped from V and 6 bases from J, the junction kept 4 bases outside the gene matches. The germline CDR1 and CDR2 sequences are MRHNA and SNTAGT. CDR3 coding DNA: TGTGCCAGCAGTGCAGGACTAGCGGCTGATACGCAGTATTTT. Residues: CASSAGLAADTQYF.

The rearrangement uses TRBV7-3 and TRBJ1-2, with 10 bases aligning to TRBD1. Germline CDR1 SGHTA, CDR2 FQGTGA. The ends lost 5 bases at V and 6 bases at J; junction bases unmatched: 3. CDR3 length: 13 residues. CDR3: CASSAGTGDGYTF. As DNA, the CDR3 is TGTGCCAGCAGCGCCGGGACAGGGGATGGCTACACCTTC. Looking up the rest from reference TRBV7-3 and TRBJ1-2 gives the full variable domain: GAGVSQTPSNKVTEKGKYVELRCDPISGHTALYWYRQSLGQGPEFLIYFQGTGAADDSGLPNDRFFAVRPEGSVSTLKIQRTERGDSAVYLCASSAGTGDGYTFGSGTRLTVV.

The V and J genes are TRBV19 and TRBJ1-5; D is uncertain. V lost 9 bases to trimming and J lost 3 bases, with 15 bases between them. The CDR3 consists of 14 residues. The germline CDR1 and CDR2 sequences are LNHDA and SQIVND (reference sequence). CDR3 sequence: CASGRAVYNQPQHF. The CDR3 region has the DNA TGTGCCAGCGGTCGGGCGGTCTACAATCAGCCCCAGCATTTT.

This clone appeared a few times. The chain combines TRBV2 with TRBJ1-1; maybe TRBD1 (5 bases). The V end lost 7 bases, the J end lost 1 base, and 13 bases lay between the germline ends. This CDR3 region has 14 residues. Per the germline V gene, CDR1 is SNHLY and CDR2 is FYNNEI. Here the CDR3 reads CASKVTGGNTEAFF. CDR3 nucleotides: TGTGCCAGCAAGGTGACCGGGGGGAACACTGAAGCTTTCTTT.

The rearrangement uses TRBV14 and TRBJ2-3, with 10 positions matching TRBD2. Looked up from germline, CDR1 is SGHDN and CDR2 is FVKESK. J lost 0 bases, V lost 3 bases, and 3 bases had no gene match. The CDR3 loop spans 16 amino acids. In DNA form, the CDR3 reads TGTGCCAGCAGCCACGGACTAGCGGAAAGCACAGATACGCAGTATTTT. Translating it yields CASSHGLAESTDTQYF.

The table lists this clone with a count of one. The chain employs TRBV5-6 and TRBJ2-5; D unresolved. This CDR3 contains 15 residues. Trimming cost V 0 bases and J 0 bases, with 9 bases left between them. CDR1 and CDR2 from the germline V gene are SGHDT and YYEEEE. This CDR3 is CASSLGWSNQETQYF. For the CDR3, the DNA is TGTGCCAGCAGCTTGGGGTGGAGCAACCAAGAGACCCAGTACTTC.

This chain uses TRBV6-1 with TRBJ2-2, with TRBD1 identical over 7 bases. Trimming cost V 7 bases and J 6 bases; bases outside gene matches: 8. Germline CDR1 MNHNS, CDR2 SASEGT. The CDR3 length is 14 residues. The CDR3 DNA is TGTGCCAGCAAGGGGACAGCCCAGGCCGGGGAGCTGTTTTTT. It translates to CASKGTAQAGELFF.

The rearrangement joins TRBV7-3 to TRBJ1-2; D perhaps matches TRBD1 (5 bases). The CDR3 runs to 15 residues. Germline lookup yields CDR1 SGHTA and CDR2 FQGTGA. Trimming left V 0 bases short and J 4 bases short, with 12 bases between. CDR3 DNA sequence: TGTGCCAGCAGCTTAACGGTTCAGGGTAGCTATGGCTACACCTTC. It specifies CASSLTVQGSYGYTF.